The TCR delta chain under discussion was sequenced for a study of gamma-delta T cells after stem cell transplantation. This clone was seen a few times. The CDR3 runs 16 residues. The trim removed 4 bases at V and 5 bases at J, leaving 6 bases unmatched. The V gene's germline CDR1 is GEAIGNYY and CDR2 EKD. TCRdb used CATT to re-call clones from the RT-PCR reads. Of around 13,000 delta-chain clones listed, approximately 32% are singletons. The chain links TRDV2 to TRDJ3, with 8 bases fitting TRDD3. The sample consisted of gamma-delta T cells. The clonotype comes from a human donor. It is not recorded whose cells these are; they may come from a transplant donor. CDR3 in amino acids: CACDRDTTRDTRQMFF. CDR3 coding DNA: TGTGCCTGTGATAGGGATACGACCCGGGACACCCGACAGATGTTTTTC.